This T cell receptor (beta chain) was identified during a study of T cell repertoires in cytomegalovirus infection. Background on the study: Signatures in public TCR beta sequences pointed to both CMV infection and matching HLA type.

TCRdb recomputed calls from the reads with MiXCR, one row per CDR3 protein. The sample lists 700,000 to 950,000 distinct CDR3 sequences; 30% to 35% were seen once. General study points: Summed frequency of public TCR beta families distinguished CMV carriers with the relevant HLA. In two of eight donors, the top clonotype was HLA-C-restricted CMV-specific.

Trimming removed 1 base at V and 6 bases at J, with 9 bases between. Germline assignment: CDR1 SGHVT and CDR2 SQSDAQ. CDR3 length equals 14 residues. As concerns this clonotype: Its antigen is currently unknown.

Sequencing used cultured CD8+ T cells from PBMCs, obtained from culture after CMV antigen stimulation. The source is a human donor in good health (CMV status not recorded). Some clones in this sample may be carry-over from other donors' samples. The J gene is TRBJ2-2, the V gene TRBV7-4, with TRBD2 as a possible D gene (6 bases). The CDR3 spells CASSLEGRSGELFF. The CDR3 DNA follows: TGTGCCAGCAGCTTAGAAGGGAGGTCCGGGGAGCTGTTTTTT.